The sample holds a few counts of the clone carrying this T cell receptor (beta chain). Its specificity is not known. These data come from a study of T-cell memory formation after mild COVID-19. Regarding the study as a whole: Among contracting clones, CD4+ were mainly CM/EM and CD8+ enriched in EMRA.

CDR3 size: 19 residues. From germline, CDR1 is DFQATT and CDR2 SNEGSKA (reference sequence). Losses at the gene ends were 4 bases for V and 0 bases for J; bases not matched to a gene: 19. TCRdb reprocessed the 5' RACE reads with MiXCR, giving one entry per CDR3 protein. The repertoire holds about 45,000 distinct CDR3 sequences, 6% to 8% seen once, with less than 1.5% in the top ten. The chain uses TRBV20-1 and TRBJ2-5, with 8 bases identical to TRBD2. This clonotype was obtained from a young man who had mild COVID-19 (a few samples of this study predate the infection). Cell type and time point are not known. The source material was PBMCs or a T cell subset sorted from them (not recorded which). The CDR3: CSAIGTRADHRPNQETQYF. The CDR3, as DNA: TGCAGTGCTATCGGGACTAGGGCCGACCACCGCCCCAACCAAGAGACCCAGTACTTC.